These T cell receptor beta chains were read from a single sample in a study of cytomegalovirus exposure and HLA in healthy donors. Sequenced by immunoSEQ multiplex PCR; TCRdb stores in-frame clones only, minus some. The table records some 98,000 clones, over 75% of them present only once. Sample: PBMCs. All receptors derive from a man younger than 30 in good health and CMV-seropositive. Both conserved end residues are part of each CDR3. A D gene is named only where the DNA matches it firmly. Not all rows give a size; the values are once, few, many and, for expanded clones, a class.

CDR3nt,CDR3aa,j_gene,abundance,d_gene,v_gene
TGTGCCAGCTCGCTCCTCCTGAGTGGCACAGATACGCAGTATTTT,CASSLLLSGTDTQYF,TRBJ2-3,NA,NA,TRBV18
TGTGCCAGCACCCCGGGACTAGAATCTTCCGAGCAGTACTTC,CASTPGLESSEQYF,TRBJ2-7,once,TRBD2,TRBV11-3
TGCGCCAGCAGCCAAAAAAGAGAAGGACTAGCGGGAGGATACGAGCAGTACTTC,CASSQKREGLAGGYEQYF,TRBJ2-7,NA,TRBD2,TRBV4-1
TGTGCCAGCAGCTTAGCCGGCGGGAGGTACAATGAGCAGTTCTTC,CASSLAGGRYNEQFF,TRBJ2-1,NA,TRBD2,TRBV11-2
TGTGCCAGCAGTTTACAGGAAGTAGCGAGTGAGCAGTTCTTC,CASSLQEVASEQFF,TRBJ2-1,NA,NA,TRBV28
TGTGCCAGCAGCTTGGACAGGAACACTGAAGCTTTCTTT,CASSLDRNTEAFF,TRBJ1-1,NA,NA,TRBV5-8
TGCGCCAGCAGCCCGGGACAGCCGTTCCAAGAGACCCAGTACTTC,CASSPGQPFQETQYF,TRBJ2-5,NA,TRBD1,TRBV5-1
TGTGCCAGTAGTATAGATCGCGACTACGAGCAGTACTTC,CASSIDRDYEQYF,TRBJ2-7,NA,NA,TRBV19
TGTGCCAGCAGCTTAACAGGGTTGGTAATGTTAGTAGCCAAAAACATTCAGTACTTC,CASSLTGLVMLVAKNIQYF,TRBJ2-4,NA,NA,TRBV6-4
TGTGCCAGCAGTTTAGCGCCTAGCGGGAGCTACAATGAGCAGTTCTTC,CASSLAPSGSYNEQFF,TRBJ2-1,NA,TRBD2,TRBV28
TGTGCCAGCAGCCAAGGGTCTGGGACTTACTACGAGCAGTACTTC,CASSQGSGTYYEQYF,TRBJ2-7,NA,NA,TRBV14
TGCAGCGTTGAAAGGCTAGCGGGAGGCACAGATACGCAGTATTTT,CSVERLAGGTDTQYF,TRBJ2-3,NA,TRBD2,TRBV29-1
TGTGCCAGCAAAATAGGCCCGGGAGGCTATGGCTACACCTTC,CASKIGPGGYGYTF,TRBJ1-2,NA,NA,TRBV6-5
TGTGCCAGCAGCGTAGACACTAGCGGTAGCAATTACAATGAGCAGTTCTTC,CASSVDTSGSNYNEQFF,TRBJ2-1,few,TRBD2,TRBV9
TGTGCCAGCAGCACGGGTCTGGGCACCGGGGAGCTGTTTTTT,CASSTGLGTGELFF,TRBJ2-2,NA,NA,TRBV7-8
TGTGCCAGCAGCTTAGTAGTTGTAGCAGAAAGCACAGATACGCAGTATTTT,CASSLVVVAESTDTQYF,TRBJ2-3,NA,NA,TRBV7-9
TGTGCCAGTAGTACCGTGACAGGGGGCGCCGAGCAGTACTTC,CASSTVTGGAEQYF,TRBJ2-7,NA,TRBD1,TRBV19
TGTGCCAGCAGCTTAATATTGCGGGAGACCCAGTACTTC,CASSLILRETQYF,TRBJ2-5,NA,NA,TRBV7-2
TGTGCCAGCAGCCGAGCGGGAGTGGAGACCCAGTACTTC,CASSRAGVETQYF,TRBJ2-5,NA,TRBD2,TRBV14
TGTGCCAGTAGTACGTACGGAGCGGTTTACTACGAGCAGTACTTC,CASSTYGAVYYEQYF,TRBJ2-7,once,NA,TRBV19
TGCGCCAGCAGCCAACTTCTAGCGGGAGGCTACAATGAGCAGTTCTTC,CASSQLLAGGYNEQFF,TRBJ2-1,NA,TRBD2,TRBV4-3
TGTGCCAGCGGCACCACAGATACGCAGTATTTT,CASGTTDTQYF,TRBJ2-3,once,NA,TRBV7-9
TGTGCCAGCAGCTTAAATCTAGTAAATGAGCAGTACTTC,CASSLNLVNEQYF,TRBJ2-7,NA,NA,TRBV11-2
TGCAGCGTTGAGGACAGCTCTGGGGCCAACGTCCTGACTTTC,CSVEDSSGANVLTF,TRBJ2-6,NA,NA,TRBV29-1
TGCGCCAGCAGCCTCGTGACAGGGGGCAGCTACGAGCAGTACTTC,CASSLVTGGSYEQYF,TRBJ2-7,NA,TRBD1,TRBV4-3
TGTGCCAGCAGCTTCGGGACAGGGGGCCAGGTGGGTGGCTACACCTTC,CASSFGTGGQVGGYTF,TRBJ1-2,NA,TRBD1,TRBV5-6
TGCAGCGCACTCCGACAGGCTTCCTACAATGAGCAGTTCTTC,CSALRQASYNEQFF,TRBJ2-1,NA,NA,TRBV29-1
TGTGCCAGCAGCGTAGAGGACACAGCGAACACCGGGGAGCTGTTTTTT,CASSVEDTANTGELFF,TRBJ2-2,NA,NA,TRBV9
TGCAGGAACAGGGCCTTAACTGGAAACACCATATATTTT,CRNRALTGNTIYF,TRBJ1-3,NA,NA,TRBV29-1
TGCGCCAGCAGCCAAGAATGGCAGGGGGTACCCGGGGAGCTGTTTTTT,CASSQEWQGVPGELFF,TRBJ2-2,NA,TRBD1,TRBV4-3
TGCAGCGCCCTTAGCGGGACCTACAATGAGCAGTTCTTC,CSALSGTYNEQFF,TRBJ2-1,NA,TRBD2,TRBV29-1
TGCGCCAGCAGTGAAACTATATTAGCGGGAGGGCGTCGGTTCTTC,CASSETILAGGRRFF,TRBJ2-1,NA,TRBD2,TRBV10-1
TGTGCCAGCAGGATTGGAGGGGATACGCAGTATTTT,CASRIGGDTQYF,TRBJ2-3,NA,NA,TRBV5-6
TGTGCCATCAGTGAGCCAAAAACCAGTCTATTAGCGGGGTTGAGCACCGGGGAGCTGTTTTTT,CAISEPKTSLLAGLSTGELFF,TRBJ2-2,NA,TRBD2,TRBV10-3
TGTGCCAGCAGCGGAGGCACGGGGACTAGCATCGGGGAGCTGTTTTTT,CASSGGTGTSIGELFF,TRBJ2-2,NA,TRBD2,TRBV4-2
TGTGCCAGCAGCTTGCTACAGGGGGAAGTGGAGACCCAGTACTTC,CASSLLQGEVETQYF,TRBJ2-5,NA,TRBD1,TRBV5-4
TGCGCCAGCAGCTTGGGGACTAGCGGACTCACAGATACGCAGTATTTT,CASSLGTSGLTDTQYF,TRBJ2-3,NA,TRBD2,TRBV5-1
TGTGCCAGTAGTATAGAAGGGACAGGGTGGTACGAGCAGTACTTC,CASSIEGTGWYEQYF,TRBJ2-7,once,TRBD1,TRBV19
TGTGCCAGCACCCCCGGGCAGGGCGGAGCTTTCTTT,CASTPGQGGAFF,TRBJ1-1,NA,NA,TRBV4-2
TGTGCCAGCAGCTTCTGGACAGGGGGCTACGAAAATTACGAGCAGTACTTC,CASSFWTGGYENYEQYF,TRBJ2-7,NA,TRBD1,TRBV7-2
TGCGCCAGCAGCTTGAGAGGAATCGGGGAGACCCAGTACTTC,CASSLRGIGETQYF,TRBJ2-5,NA,NA,TRBV5-1
TGTGCCAGCAGCTTTCTCCTAGCGGGGACACAAGAGACCCAGTACTTC,CASSFLLAGTQETQYF,TRBJ2-5,NA,TRBD2,TRBV7-9
TGTGCCAGTAGTTTGGAGGTGACGAACACTGAAGCTTTCTTT,CASSLEVTNTEAFF,TRBJ1-1,NA,NA,TRBV19
TGCGCCAGCAGTGAGTCGGGGCGAGAGACCCAGTACTTC,CASSESGRETQYF,TRBJ2-5,NA,NA,TRBV10-1
TGTGCCAGTAGTTCTTCCTGGGCGGGATATAATTCACCCCTCCACTTT,CASSSSWAGYNSPLHF,TRBJ1-6,NA,NA,TRBV19
TGCGCCAGCAGCCGGGGAGGAGCGGGCACCCCAATAGATACGCAGTATTTT,CASSRGGAGTPIDTQYF,TRBJ2-3,NA,NA,TRBV5-1
TGTGCCAGTTACAAGAACACTGAAGCTTTCTTT,CASYKNTEAFF,TRBJ1-1,NA,NA,TRBV19
TGCGCCAGCAGCCAAGTACGAACTAGCGGGAGTCGATTCTACAATGAGCAGTTCTTC,CASSQVRTSGSRFYNEQFF,TRBJ2-1,NA,TRBD2,TRBV4-1
TGTGCCAGCAGTGAATCTCGGGCTAGCGGGATCTATGAGCAGTTCTTC,CASSESRASGIYEQFF,TRBJ2-1,NA,TRBD2,TRBV25-1